This record looks at one T cell receptor (beta chain) sequence and its context. This sample was included in a study of blood T cell repertoires in COVID-19. Here immunoSEQ multiplex PCR was the method, and the copy in TCRdb shows in-frame clones only, minus some. Here the sample spans about 480,000 clones, roughly 88% being singletons. Germline V CDR1 and CDR2: SGHRS, YFSETQ. This CDR3 is built from 14 residues. The ends lost 3 bases at V and 5 bases at J; junction bases unmatched: 4. Enrollees, about 18 to 90 years old, lived in about two dozen US areas. The sample consisted of PBMCs or T cells enriched from blood (not recorded which). This receptor was taken from a woman between 35 and 50 years old who had recovered from COVID-19. This chain links TRBV5-1 with TRBJ2-1; TRBD1 matches 8 bases. The CDR3 sequence is CASSSGGADNEQFF. The CDR3 region has the DNA TGCGCCAGCAGCTCAGGGGGCGCAGACAATGAGCAGTTCTTC.